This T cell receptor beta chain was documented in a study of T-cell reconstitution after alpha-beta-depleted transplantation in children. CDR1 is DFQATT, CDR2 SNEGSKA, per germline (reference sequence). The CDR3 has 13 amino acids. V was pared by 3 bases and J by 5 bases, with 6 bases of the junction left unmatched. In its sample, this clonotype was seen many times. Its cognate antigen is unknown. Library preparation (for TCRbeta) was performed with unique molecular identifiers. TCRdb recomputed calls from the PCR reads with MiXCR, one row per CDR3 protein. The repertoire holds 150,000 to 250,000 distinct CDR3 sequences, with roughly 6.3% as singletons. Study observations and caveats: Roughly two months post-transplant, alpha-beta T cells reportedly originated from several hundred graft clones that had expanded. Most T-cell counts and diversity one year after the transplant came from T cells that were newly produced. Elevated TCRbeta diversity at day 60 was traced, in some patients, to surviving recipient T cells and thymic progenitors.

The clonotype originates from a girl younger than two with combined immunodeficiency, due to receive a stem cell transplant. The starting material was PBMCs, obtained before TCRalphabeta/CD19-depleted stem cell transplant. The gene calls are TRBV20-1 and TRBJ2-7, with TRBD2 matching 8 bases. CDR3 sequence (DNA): TGCAGTGCTAGCCCGGGGGGGACGGACGAGCAGTACTTC. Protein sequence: CSASPGGTDEQYF.